The 22 T cell receptor beta chains listed next were all sequenced from one sample in a study of blood T cell repertoires in COVID-19. The repertoire was sequenced with immunoSEQ multiplex PCR; TCRdb's copy has only in-frame clones and lacks some. The table has fewer than 25,000 clones, roughly nine tenths seen once. Sample: peripheral blood. Source of these receptors: a human donor in a cohort sampled during active COVID-19.

V is TRBV6-2 or TRBV6-3 and J is TRBJ2-5; maybe TRBD2 (6 bases). V lost 5 bases and J 2 bases, leaving 9 bases between the germline ends. Germline V gene sequence: CDR1 MNHEY, CDR2 SVGEGT. The CDR3 extends over 13 amino acids. CDR3 amino acids: CASSALAQETQYF. The CDR3 region has the DNA TGTGCCAGCAGTGCACTAGCTCAAGAGACCCAGTACTTC.

The gene calls are TRBV12-3 or TRBV12-4 and TRBJ1-1; D ambiguous. This CDR3 spans 11 amino acids. V shed 5 bases and J shed 5 bases, with 6 bases lying between them. DNA for the CDR3: TGTGCCAGCAGTCGACTAACTGAAGCTTTCTTT. Encoded protein: CASSRLTEAFF.

The J gene is TRBJ1-1, the V gene TRBV19; no clear D. The V end lost 3 bases, the J end lost 0 bases, and 8 bases lay between the germline ends. Germline V CDR1 and CDR2: LNHDA, SQIVND (reference sequence). The CDR3 is made up of 14 amino acids. The CDR3 nucleotides read TGTGCCAGTAGTATCATTCAGATGAACACTGAAGCTTTCTTT. It translates to CASSIIQMNTEAFF.

The CDR3 bases are TGTGCCAGCAACCCTCCAGGGACAGGGAACACTGAAGCTTTCTTT. This gives the protein CASNPPGTGNTEAFF. This chain joins TRBV11-2 and TRBJ1-1, with 8 bases fitting TRBD1. Germline lookup yields CDR1 SGHAT and CDR2 FQNNGV. Trimming took 7 bases from V and 1 from J; bases not matched to a gene: 8. The CDR3 extends over 15 amino acids.

The rearrangement joins TRBV5-1 to TRBJ2-1; 9 bases are shared with TRBD2. The CDR3 loop spans 16 amino acids. With 3 bases clipped from V and 4 bases from J, the junction kept 8 bases outside the gene matches. Per the germline V gene, CDR1 is SGHRS and CDR2 is YFSETQ. In nucleotides, the CDR3 is TGCGCCAGCAGCTCAACCGGGACTAGCAGATACAATGAGCAGTTCTTC. Protein: CASSSTGTSRYNEQFF.

V gene TRBV6-2 or TRBV6-3 combines with J gene TRBJ2-3; TRBD2 aligns across 11 bases. Germline V gene lookup returns CDR1 MNHEY and CDR2 SVGEGT. This CDR3 spans 16 amino acids. J was trimmed by 6 bases and V by 5 bases; bases with no gene match: 10. The DNA for the CDR3 is TGTGCCAGCAGTAAACTAGCGGGAGTTCGCGGGGATACGCAGTATTTT. Protein product: CASSKLAGVRGDTQYF.

This chain joins TRBV7-3 and TRBJ2-3; 10 nucleotides match TRBD1. V lost 1 base and J lost 0; bases outside the gene matches: 1. The CDR3 is 16 amino acids. Germline V gene sequence: CDR1 SGHTA, CDR2 FQGTGA. This chain's CDR3 is CASSLRDRGSTDTQYF. The CDR3 DNA is TGTGCCAGCAGCTTAAGGGACAGGGGTAGCACAGATACGCAGTATTTT.

This chain uses TRBV9 with TRBJ2-3; 8 bases align to TRBD1. Germline trimming cut 4 bases from V and 0 bases from J; bases unmatched to any gene: 4. Germline lookup yields CDR1 SGDLS and CDR2 YYNGEE. This CDR3 has 15 amino acids. The CDR3 protein is CASSKGTGSTDTQYF. The CDR3 DNA sequence: TGTGCCAGCAGCAAGGGGACAGGAAGCACAGATACGCAGTATTTT.

The J gene is TRBJ2-1, the V gene TRBV11-2; 10 nucleotides match TRBD2. CDR1 is SGHAT, CDR2 FQNNGV, per germline. CDR3 size: 17 residues. The J segment lost 4 bases and the V segment lost 4 bases, leaving 10 bases of the junction unmatched. The CDR3 DNA reads as TGTGCCAGCAGCTCGCTGGCTAGCGGGGGACAGTACAATGAGCAGTTCTTC. This encodes CASSSLASGGQYNEQFF.

This clone was seen a single time. V and J are TRBV7-2 and TRBJ2-7; maybe TRBD1 (6 bases). The CDR3 is 13 amino acids. The germline gives CDR1 SGHTA, CDR2 FQGNSA. Trimming cost V 5 bases and J 3 bases, with 11 bases left between them. The CDR3 reads CASSQQGFYEQYF. CDR3 in DNA: TGTGCCAGCAGCCAACAGGGTTTCTACGAGCAGTACTTC.

On this clone: This same CDR3 is encoded by further DNA sequences in the sample. CDR3 residues: CASSQVRDTQYF. DNA of the CDR3: TGTGCCAGCAGCCAAGTGCGGGATACGCAGTATTTT. The chain combines TRBV14 with TRBJ2-3; D remains ambiguous. Germline V gene sequence: CDR1 SGHDN, CDR2 FVKESK. This CDR3 has 12 residues. The V and J ends lost 1 base and 6 bases respectively, with 5 bases between them.

The chain joins TRBV27 to TRBJ1-2, with 7 bases matching TRBD1. The germline CDR1 and CDR2 sequences are MNHEY and SMNVEV (reference sequence). Trimming took 6 bases from V and 4 from J; bases not matched to a gene: 11. This CDR3 is built from 15 residues. The CDR3 loop is CASRRGGRNPYGYTF. Written as DNA, the CDR3 is TGTGCCAGCAGGCGAGGGGGCCGGAATCCCTATGGCTACACCTTC.

This chain joins TRBV11-3 and TRBJ2-7; the D is unclear. Deletions cut 1 base from V and 5 bases from J, with 9 bases between. The CDR3 contains 13 residues. Germline assignment: CDR1 SGHNT and CDR2 YENEEA. CDR3 in DNA: TGTGCCAGCAGCTTAGCTAGGTACCACGAGCAGTACGTC. Its protein is CASSLARYHEQYV.

To note about this clone: The germline gene is not matched at one end of the junction; a read error may be the cause. The genes are TRBV7-7 and TRBJ2-5, with 10 bases matching TRBD2. Germline CDR1 and CDR2: SSHAT and FNYEAQ (reference sequence). The CDR3 runs to 16 residues. The CDR3 here is CASSRAGGTPQETQYF. CDR3 nucleotides: TGTGCTAGCAGCCGAGCGGGGGGGACTCCACAAGAGACCCAGTACTTC. The whole variable domain, filled in from reference TRBV7-7 and TRBJ2-5, reads GAGVSQSPRYKVTKRGQDVTLRCDPISSHATLYWYQQALGQGPEFLTYFNYEAQPDKSGLPSDRFSAERPEGSISTLTIQRTEQRDSAMYRCASSRAGGTPQETQYFGPGTRLLVL.

This clone was seen once. The rearrangement joins TRBV14 to TRBJ1-1; a possible D gene is TRBD1 (6 bases). Germline V gene sequence: CDR1 SGHDN, CDR2 FVKESK. CDR3 length: 13 amino acids. Trimming removed 3 bases at V and 10 bases at J, with 15 bases between. The CDR3 reads CASSHYREKGAFF. Written as DNA, the CDR3 is TGTGCCAGCAGCCACTACAGGGAGAAGGGAGCTTTCTTT.

The chain joins TRBV4-1 to TRBJ2-3; a possible D gene is TRBD1 (7 bases). CDR1 and CDR2 (germline): MGHRA, YSYEKL. V was trimmed by 2 bases and J by 2 bases, leaving 17 bases between them. The CDR3 has 17 residues. CDR3 residues: CASSQIAVGTDTDTQYF. DNA for the CDR3: TGCGCCAGCAGCCAAATAGCGGTCGGGACAGACACAGATACGCAGTATTTT.

The chain is built from TRBV4-1 and TRBJ2-1; 10 positions agree with TRBD2. The CDR3 has 15 amino acids. The V and J ends lost 3 bases and 3 bases, in that order; junction bases with no gene match: 2. Germline V gives CDR1 MGHRA, CDR2 YSYEKL. The CDR3, as DNA: TGCGCCAGCAGCCAGGGGACTAGCGACTACAATGAGCAGTTCTTC. Translated: CASSQGTSDYNEQFF.

This clone was observed a single time. J is TRBJ1-1 and V is TRBV6-5, with D uncertain. The germline CDR1 and CDR2 sequences are MNHEY and SVGAGI. Trimming took off 2 bases at V and 2 bases at J, with 12 bases between the two ends. CDR3 length equals 15 residues. The CDR3 loop reads CASSYGRSGNTEAFF. The CDR3 nucleotides read TGTGCCAGCAGTTACGGTCGCAGCGGTAACACTGAAGCTTTCTTT.

V gene TRBV9 combines with J gene TRBJ1-3; D is ambiguous. Germline CDR1 and CDR2: SGDLS and YYNGEE. Trimming left V 2 bases short and J 0 bases short, with 6 bases between. CDR3 size: 14 residues. In nucleotides, the CDR3 is TGTGCCAGCAGCGTCTCTTTCTCTGGAAACACCATATATTTT. Its translation: CASSVSFSGNTIYF.

The chain joins TRBV18 to TRBJ2-7; D might be TRBD2 (5 bases). CDR3 length: 15 amino acids. Trimming shortened V by 2 bases and J by 0 bases, and 11 bases separated the two germline ends. CDR1 and CDR2 (germline): KGHSH, LQKENI. The CDR3 coding sequence is TGTGCCAGCTCACCATTAGCGAGCGGCTCCTACGAGCAGTACTTC. This gives the protein CASSPLASGSYEQYF.

The V gene is TRBV28, the J gene TRBJ1-1, with D uncertain. The germline V and J ends were trimmed by 1 base and 5 bases, with 5 bases remaining between them. The CDR3 sequence is 12 residues long. CDR1 MDHEN and CDR2 SYDVKM come from the germline V gene. The CDR3 bases are TGTGCCAGCAGTTTATCCGGGACTGAAGCTTTCTTT. Translating gives CASSLSGTEAFF.

This rearrangement joins TRBV4-1 to TRBJ2-1, with TRBD2 identical over 8 bases. The CDR3 is 16 amino acids. Germline V gene lookup returns CDR1 MGHRA and CDR2 YSYEKL. Unmatched junction bases numbered 6, after V lost 3 bases and J lost 2 bases. Here the CDR3 DNA reads TGCGCCAGCAGCCATGCCGGGAGGGCGGCCTACAATGAGCAGTTCTTC. This encodes CASSHAGRAAYNEQFF.